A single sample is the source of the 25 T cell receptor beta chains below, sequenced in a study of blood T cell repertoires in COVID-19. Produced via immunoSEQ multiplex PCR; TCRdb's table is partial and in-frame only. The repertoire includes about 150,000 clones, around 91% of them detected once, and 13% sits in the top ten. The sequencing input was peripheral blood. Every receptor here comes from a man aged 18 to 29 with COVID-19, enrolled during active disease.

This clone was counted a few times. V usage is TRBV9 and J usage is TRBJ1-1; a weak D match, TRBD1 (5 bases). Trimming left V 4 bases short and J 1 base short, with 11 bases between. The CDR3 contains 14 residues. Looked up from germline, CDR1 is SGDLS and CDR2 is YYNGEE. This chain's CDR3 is CASSPMGGNTEAFF. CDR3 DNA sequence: TGTGCCAGCAGCCCCATGGGGGGGAACACTGAAGCTTTCTTT.

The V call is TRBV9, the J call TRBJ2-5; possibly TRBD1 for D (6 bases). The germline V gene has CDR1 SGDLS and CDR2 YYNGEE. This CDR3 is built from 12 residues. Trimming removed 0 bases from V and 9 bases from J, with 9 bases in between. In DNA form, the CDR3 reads TGTGCCAGCAGCGTAGATGGGGGCCCCCAGTACTTC. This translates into CASSVDGGPQYF.

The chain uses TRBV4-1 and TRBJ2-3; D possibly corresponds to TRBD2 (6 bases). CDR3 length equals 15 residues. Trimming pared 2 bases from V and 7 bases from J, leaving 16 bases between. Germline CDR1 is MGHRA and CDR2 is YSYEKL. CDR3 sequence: CASSQRTGLLNTQYF. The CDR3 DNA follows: TGCGCCAGCAGCCAACGCACGGGACTCCTGAATACGCAGTATTTT.

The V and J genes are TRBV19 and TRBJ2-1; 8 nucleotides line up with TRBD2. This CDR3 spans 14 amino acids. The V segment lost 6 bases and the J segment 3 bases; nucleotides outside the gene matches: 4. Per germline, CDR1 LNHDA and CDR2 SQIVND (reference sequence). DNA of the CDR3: TGTGCCAGTAGGACCGGGACTAGCTACAATGAGCAGTTCTTC. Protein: CASRTGTSYNEQFF.

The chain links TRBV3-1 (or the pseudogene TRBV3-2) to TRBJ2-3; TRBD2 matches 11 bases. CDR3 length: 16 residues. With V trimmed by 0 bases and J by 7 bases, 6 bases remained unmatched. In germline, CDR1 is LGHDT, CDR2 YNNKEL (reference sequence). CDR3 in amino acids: CASSQEIAGGKNTQYF. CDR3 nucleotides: TGTGCCAGCAGCCAAGAAATAGCGGGAGGGAAAAATACGCAGTATTTT.

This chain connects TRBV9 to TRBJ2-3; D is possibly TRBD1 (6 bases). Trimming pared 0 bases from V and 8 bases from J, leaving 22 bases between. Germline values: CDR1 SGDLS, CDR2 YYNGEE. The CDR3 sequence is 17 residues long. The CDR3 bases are TGTGCCAGCAGCGTAGAGGGGGAAGGGCTTCGCACAAGTACGCAGTATTTT. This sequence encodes CASSVEGEGLRTSTQYF.

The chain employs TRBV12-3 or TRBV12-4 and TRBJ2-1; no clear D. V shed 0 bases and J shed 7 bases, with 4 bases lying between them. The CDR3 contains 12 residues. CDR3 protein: CASSLALNEQFF. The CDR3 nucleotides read TGTGCCAGCAGTTTAGCACTGAATGAGCAGTTCTTC.

The CDR3 DNA follows: TGCGCCAGCAGTAGAGCGGGAGGGCCGGGTACGCAGTATTTT. It specifies CASSRAGGPGTQYF. The chain links TRBV10-1 to TRBJ2-3, with TRBD2 identical over 10 bases. In germline, CDR1 is WNHNN, CDR2 SYGVQD (reference sequence). The V and J ends lost 5 bases and 8 bases, in that order; junction bases with no gene match: 7. There are 14 residues in the CDR3.

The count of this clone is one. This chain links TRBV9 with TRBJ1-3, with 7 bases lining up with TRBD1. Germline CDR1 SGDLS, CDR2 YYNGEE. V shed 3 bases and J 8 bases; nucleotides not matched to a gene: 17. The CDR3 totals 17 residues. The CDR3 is CASSDRTGVYTSDTIYF. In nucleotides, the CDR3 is TGTGCCAGCAGCGACCGGACAGGAGTTTATACTTCAGACACCATATATTTT.

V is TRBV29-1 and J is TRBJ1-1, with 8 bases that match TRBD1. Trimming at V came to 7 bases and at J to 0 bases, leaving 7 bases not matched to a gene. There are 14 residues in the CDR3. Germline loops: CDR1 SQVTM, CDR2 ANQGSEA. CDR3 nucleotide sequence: TGCAGCGCCCGACAGGGGACCATGAACACTGAAGCTTTCTTT. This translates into CSARQGTMNTEAFF.

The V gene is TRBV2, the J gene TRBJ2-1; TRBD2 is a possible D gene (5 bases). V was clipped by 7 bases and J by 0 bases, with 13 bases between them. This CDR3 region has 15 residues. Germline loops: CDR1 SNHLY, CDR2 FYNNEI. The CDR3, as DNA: TGTGCCAGCATAGAGGGTTTACGCTCCTACAATGAGCAGTTCTTC. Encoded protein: CASIEGLRSYNEQFF. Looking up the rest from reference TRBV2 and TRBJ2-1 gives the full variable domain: EPEVTQTPSHQVTQMGQEVILRCVPISNHLYFYWYRQILGQKVEFLVSFYNNEISEKSEIFDDQFSVERPDGSNFTLKIRSTKLEDSAMYFCASIEGLRSYNEQFFGPGTRLTVL.

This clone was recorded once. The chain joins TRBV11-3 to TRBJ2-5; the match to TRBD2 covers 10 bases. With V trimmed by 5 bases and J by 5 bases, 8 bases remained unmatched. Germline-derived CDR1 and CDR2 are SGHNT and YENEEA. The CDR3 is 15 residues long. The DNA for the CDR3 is TGTGCCAGCAGCCCAGGGACTAGCGTTACGGAGACCCAGTACTTC. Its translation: CASSPGTSVTETQYF. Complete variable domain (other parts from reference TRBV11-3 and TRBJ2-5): EAGVVQSPRYKIIEKKQPVAFWCNPISGHNTLYWYLQNLGQGPELLIRYENEEAVDDSQLPKDRFSAERLKGVDSTLKIQPAELGDSAVYLCASSPGTSVTETQYFGPGTRLLVL.

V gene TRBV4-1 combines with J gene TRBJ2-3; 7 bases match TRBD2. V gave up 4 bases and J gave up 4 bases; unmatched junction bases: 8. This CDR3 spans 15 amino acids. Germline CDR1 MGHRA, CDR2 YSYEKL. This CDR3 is CASSLGEGFADTQYF. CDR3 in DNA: TGCGCCAGCAGCCTGGGGGAGGGGTTCGCAGATACGCAGTATTTT.

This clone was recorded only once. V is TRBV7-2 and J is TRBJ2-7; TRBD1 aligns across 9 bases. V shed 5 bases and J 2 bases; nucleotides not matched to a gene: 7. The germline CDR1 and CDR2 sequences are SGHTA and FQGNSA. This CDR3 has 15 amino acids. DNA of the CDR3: TGTGCCAGCAGCAAAGGGACAGGGCTTGCCTACGAGCAGTACTTC. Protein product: CASSKGTGLAYEQYF.

The CDR3 here is CASSPRTGFAGELFF. CDR3 bases: TGTGCCAGCAGCCCCCGGACAGGGTTCGCCGGGGAGCTGTTTTTT. V usage is TRBV11-2 and J usage is TRBJ2-2; 8 bases fit TRBD1. J lost 6 bases, V lost 5 bases, and 8 bases had no gene match. Germline V gene lookup returns CDR1 SGHAT and CDR2 FQNNGV. This CDR3 has 15 residues.

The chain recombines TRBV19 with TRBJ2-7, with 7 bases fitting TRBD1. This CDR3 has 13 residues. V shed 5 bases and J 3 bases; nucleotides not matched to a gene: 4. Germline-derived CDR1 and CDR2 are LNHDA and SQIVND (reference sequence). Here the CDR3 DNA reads TGTGCCAGTAGTGCGACAGGGAACTACGAGCAGTACTTC. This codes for CASSATGNYEQYF.

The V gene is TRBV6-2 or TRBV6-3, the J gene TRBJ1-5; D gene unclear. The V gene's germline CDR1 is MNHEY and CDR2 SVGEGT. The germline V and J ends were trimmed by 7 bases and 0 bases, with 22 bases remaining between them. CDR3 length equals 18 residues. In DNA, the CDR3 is TGTGCCAGCAACCCCACAGAGCACTCCAGTTATAGCAATCAGCCCCAGCATTTT. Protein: CASNPTEHSSYSNQPQHF.

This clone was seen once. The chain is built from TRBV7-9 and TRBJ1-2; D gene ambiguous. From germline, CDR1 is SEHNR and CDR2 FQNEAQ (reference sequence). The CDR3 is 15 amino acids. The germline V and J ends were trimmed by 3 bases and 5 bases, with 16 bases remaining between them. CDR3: CASSLGAGGSYGYTF. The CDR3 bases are TGTGCCAGCAGCTTGGGTGCGGGTGGGTCTTATGGCTACACCTTC.

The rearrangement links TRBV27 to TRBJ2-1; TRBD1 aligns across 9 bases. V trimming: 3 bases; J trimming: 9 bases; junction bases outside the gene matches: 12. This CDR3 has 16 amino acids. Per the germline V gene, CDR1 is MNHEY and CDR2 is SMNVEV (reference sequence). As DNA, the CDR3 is TGTGCCAGCAGTTTTCACCGGGACAGGGCTAGGGGTGAGCAGTTCTTC. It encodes CASSFHRDRARGEQFF.

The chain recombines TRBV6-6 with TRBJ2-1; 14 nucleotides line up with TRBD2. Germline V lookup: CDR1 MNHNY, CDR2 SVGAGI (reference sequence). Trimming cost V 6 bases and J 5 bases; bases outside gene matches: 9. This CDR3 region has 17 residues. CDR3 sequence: CASSRSGLAGVHNEQFF. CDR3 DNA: TGTGCCAGCAGCCGATCGGGACTAGCGGGAGTACACAATGAGCAGTTCTTC.

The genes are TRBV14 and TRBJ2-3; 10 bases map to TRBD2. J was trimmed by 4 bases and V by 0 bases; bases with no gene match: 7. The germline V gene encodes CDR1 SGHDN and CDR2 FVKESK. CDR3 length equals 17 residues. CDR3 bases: TGTGCCAGCAGCCAAGATTCCCTAGCGGGAGTTTCAGATACGCAGTATTTT. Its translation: CASSQDSLAGVSDTQYF.

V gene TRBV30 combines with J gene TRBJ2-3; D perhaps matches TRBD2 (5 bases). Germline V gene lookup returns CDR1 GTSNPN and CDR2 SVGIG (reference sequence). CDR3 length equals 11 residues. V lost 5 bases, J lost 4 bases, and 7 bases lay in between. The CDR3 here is CAWGLADTQYF. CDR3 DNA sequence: TGTGCCTGGGGACTCGCAGATACGCAGTATTTT.

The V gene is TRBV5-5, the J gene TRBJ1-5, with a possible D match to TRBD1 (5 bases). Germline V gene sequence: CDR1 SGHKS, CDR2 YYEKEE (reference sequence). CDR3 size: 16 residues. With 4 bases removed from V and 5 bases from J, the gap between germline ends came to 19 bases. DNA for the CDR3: TGTGCCAGCAGCACCACCGGGACTCTAGGAGATCAGCCCCAGCATTTT. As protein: CASSTTGTLGDQPQHF. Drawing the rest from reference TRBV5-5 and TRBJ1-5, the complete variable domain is DAGVTQSPTHLIKTRGQQVTLRCSPISGHKSVSWYQQVLGQGPQFIFQYYEKEERGRGNFPDRFSARQFPNYSSELNVNALLLGDSALYLCASSTTGTLGDQPQHFGDGTRLSIL.

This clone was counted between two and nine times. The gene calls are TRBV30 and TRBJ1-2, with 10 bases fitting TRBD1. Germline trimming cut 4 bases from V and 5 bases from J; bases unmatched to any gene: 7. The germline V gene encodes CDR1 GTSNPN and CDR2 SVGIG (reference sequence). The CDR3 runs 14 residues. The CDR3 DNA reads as TGTGCCTGGACCTCCGGGACAGGGGTTTATGGCTACACCTTC. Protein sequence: CAWTSGTGVYGYTF.

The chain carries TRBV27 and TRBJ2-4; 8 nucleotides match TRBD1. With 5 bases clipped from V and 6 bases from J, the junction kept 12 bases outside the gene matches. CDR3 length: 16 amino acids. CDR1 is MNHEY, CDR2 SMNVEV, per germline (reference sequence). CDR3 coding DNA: TGTGCCAGCAGTCCCCGACAGGGGAATCGTCGAAACATTCAGTACTTC. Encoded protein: CASSPRQGNRRNIQYF.